The present T cell receptor (beta chain) was sequenced within a study of blood T cell repertoires in COVID-19. Across the study: The United States, Italy and Spain supplied acute and convalescent COVID-19 samples. The analysed material was cDNA or gDNA that came from T cells, B-cell-depleted T cells, or PBMCs.

Concerning this clone: The sample holds other DNA sequences that translate to the same CDR3.

Authors' methods: Counts of nucleated cells, estimated from reference gene primer amplification, were obtained. Data came from immunoSEQ multiplex PCR; TCRdb stores just in-frame clones and leaves some out. That table supplies the V and J calls and clone size; D and trimming were determined from the DNA. The data show 200,000 to 250,000 clones, 75% to 85% seen once. The V and J ends lost 1 base and 6 bases respectively, with 10 bases between them. Germline V gene data show CDR1 as LGHDT and CDR2 as YNNKEL (reference sequence). The CDR3 spans 13 residues. Sequencing was carried out using peripheral blood. The genes are TRBV3-1 (or the pseudogene TRBV3-2) and TRBJ2-7; D perhaps matches TRBD2 (7 bases). The sequence was collected from a human donor in a cohort sampled during active COVID-19. The DNA for the CDR3 is TGTGCCAGCAGCCAAGTGGGAGGGGGCGAGCAGTACTTC. As protein: CASSQVGGGEQYF.